The text below deals with one TCR beta chain. The CDR3 loop spans 11 amino acids. Deletions cut 3 bases from V and 9 bases from J, with 9 bases between. The sample originates from a study of blood T cell repertoires in COVID-19. Assay: immunoSEQ multiplex PCR; the TCRdb copy retains only in-frame clones and omits some. The data show roughly 220,000 clones, about 86% seen once. The chain links TRBV12-3 or TRBV12-4 to TRBJ2-7, with D tentatively TRBD2 (5 bases). The TCR was taken from a woman between 40 and 55 years old with acute COVID-19. The sequenced sample consisted of PBMCs or T cells enriched from blood (not recorded which). As DNA, the CDR3 is TGTGCCAGCAGTTTTAACGGAGGGCAGTACTTC. Translation: CASSFNGGQYF.